This TCR beta chain was sequenced for a study of long-term antiretroviral therapy in people with HIV. This CDR3 is built from 15 residues. The germline V gene has CDR1 MNHNS and CDR2 SASEGT. Trimming cost V 5 bases and J 1 base, with 15 bases left between them. Findings and caveats of the study: Dominant in the repertoire at all time points were clones expanded before ART. Repertoires from HIV showed CDR3 length ranges narrower than those of controls. Blood obtained between 2004 and 2017 may reflect older ART regimens.

In the United States, treatment was given to all participants with HIV. Survey-level immunoSEQ v3.0 assays were run. Assay used: immunoSEQ multiplex PCR; TCRdb lists only in-frame clones, some missing. The sample holds 24,000 or so clones, roughly three quarters seen once. As regards this clone: Antigen: not known.

This receptor was identified in a woman in her 40s with HIV. This material consisted of unsorted PBMCs, taken 0.5 years after starting antiretroviral therapy. The rearrangement uses TRBV6-1 and TRBJ2-7; D perhaps matches TRBD2 (6 bases). The CDR3 sequence is CASSKGRGASYEQYF. The CDR3 DNA is TGTGCCAGCAGTAAGGGGCGGGGTGCTTCCTACGAGCAGTACTTC.